This T cell receptor (beta chain) is drawn from a study of blood T cell repertoires in COVID-19. Study-wide background: Acute and convalescent COVID-19 specimens originated in the United States, Italy and Spain. The analysed material was cDNA or gDNA that came from T cells, B-cell-depleted T cells, or PBMCs.

This CDR3 comprises 15 residues. The V end lost 0 bases, the J end lost 1 base, and 9 bases lay between the germline ends. Per the germline V gene, CDR1 is KGHSH and CDR2 is LQKENI. In the authors' methods: It was from reference gene primer amplification that nucleated cell counts were estimated. Libraries were prepared by immunoSEQ multiplex PCR; TCRdb keeps only in-frame clonotypes and omits some of them. V and J calls and clone size are those listed in that table; D and trimming were worked out from the DNA. This table holds tens of thousands of clones, approximately 89% found once. The sample was peripheral blood. The chain is built from TRBV18 and TRBJ1-1; D call uncertain. This sequence was found in a man aged 50 to 59 with acute or convalescent COVID-19. The CDR3: CASSPPATKNTEAFF. The CDR3 DNA is TGTGCCAGCTCACCACCGGCAACGAAGAACACTGAAGCTTTCTTT.